This TCR beta chain was captured in a study of a mutant IDH1 vaccine in newly diagnosed glioma. General observations from the study: Immune responses arising from the vaccine appeared in around 93% of patients.

Profiled with immunoSEQ multiplex PCR; TCRdb holds only in-frame clones, not every one. The sample carries roughly 70,000 clones, roughly 80% recorded once. In this sample, this clone turned up once. Its antigen is undetermined. The CDR3 is 13 amino acids. Germline-derived CDR1 and CDR2 are SGDLS and YYNGEE. With 3 bases removed from V and 7 bases from J, the gap between germline ends came to 11 bases. Time point meaning: week 11, during vaccination. One vaccine dose held 300 ug of mutant IDH1 20-mer peptide and came with topical imiquimod. This TCR came from a woman aged 50 to 60 with glioma. The sample here was PBMCs, taken from a glioma patient whose treatment included an IDH1 peptide vaccine. The chain links TRBV9 to TRBJ2-4; perhaps TRBD2 as D (6 bases). The CDR3 protein is CASSDPLANIQYF. CDR3 nucleotides: TGTGCCAGCAGCGACCCACTAGCCAACATTCAGTACTTC.